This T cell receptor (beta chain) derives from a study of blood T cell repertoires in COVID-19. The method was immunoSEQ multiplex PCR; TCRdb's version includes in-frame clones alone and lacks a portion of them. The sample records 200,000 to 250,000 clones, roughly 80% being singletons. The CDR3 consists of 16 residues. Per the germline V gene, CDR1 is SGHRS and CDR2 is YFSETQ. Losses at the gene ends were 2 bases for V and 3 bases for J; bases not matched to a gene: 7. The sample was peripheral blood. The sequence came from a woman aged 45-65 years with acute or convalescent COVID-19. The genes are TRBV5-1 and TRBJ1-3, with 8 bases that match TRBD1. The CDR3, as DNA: TGCGCCAGCAGCTTTGGGACAGGCCGTGATGGAAACACCATATATTTT. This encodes CASSFGTGRDGNTIYF.